This T cell receptor beta chain came from a study of blood T cell repertoires in COVID-19. Study details: Collection of acute and convalescent COVID-19 samples took place in the United States, Italy and Spain.

In the authors' methods: The assay estimated nucleated cells by amplifying reference gene primers. Here immunoSEQ multiplex PCR was the method, and the copy in TCRdb shows in-frame clones only, minus some. V and J calls and clone size follow that table, whereas D and trimming were derived from the DNA. The sample carries approximately 260,000 clones, under 90% recorded once. Unmatched junction bases numbered 10, after V lost 4 bases and J lost 6 bases. The CDR3 spans 17 residues. CDR1 and CDR2 from the germline V gene are SGHVS and FNYEAQ. The rearrangement uses TRBV7-6 and TRBJ2-3, with TRBD2 matching 13 bases. The sequence was obtained from a human donor in a cohort sampled during active COVID-19. Sequencing input: peripheral blood. Here the CDR3 DNA reads TGTGCCAGCAGCTCCCGACTAGCGGGGGGTAGACTGGATACGCAGTATTTT. This codes for CASSSRLAGGRLDTQYF.